The present TCR beta chain was sequenced within a study of T cells in localized non-small cell lung cancer. Produced via immunoSEQ multiplex PCR; TCRdb's table is partial and in-frame only. The data contain around 130,000 clones, 89% of them singletons. Germline V CDR1 and CDR2: LNHNV, YYDKDF (reference sequence). This CDR3 is built from 17 residues. Unmatched junction bases numbered 9, after V lost 0 bases and J lost 5 bases. This clonotype was sampled from a female donor older than 55 with stage I lung adenocarcinoma. This specimen consisted of peripheral blood, obtained before any cancer treatment. The chain is built from TRBV15 and TRBJ2-2, with 7 bases aligning to TRBD2. CDR3 coding DNA: TGTGCCACCAGCAGAGATCGTGGCGGGAGTACGACCGGGGAGCTGTTTTTT. Amino acids: CATSRDRGGSTTGELFF.